This T cell receptor beta chain was found in a study of T cells after posttransplantation cyclophosphamide. Method: immunoSEQ multiplex PCR; TCRdb's copy keeps in-frame clones and lacks some. Of more than 3,500 clones in the sample, 60% to 80% were seen once. Study-level results: After PTCy, TRB diversity resembled that of CNI/methotrexate controls.

The CDR3 contains 15 residues. From germline, CDR1 is SGDLS and CDR2 YYNGEE. Trimming pared 4 bases from V and 4 bases from J, leaving 18 bases between. Note on this clone: Its antigen is as yet unknown. The same CDR3 can be traced to other DNA sequences in this sample.

V and J are TRBV9 and TRBJ2-7; possible D gene TRBD1, 6 bases. The clonotype comes from a man between 25 and 39 years old in good health and a related stem cell transplant donor. The specimen sequenced was memory CD8+ T cells sorted from blood. The CDR3, as DNA: TGTGCCAGCAGCTTCAGGCAGGGGACGGCATACGAGCAGTACTTC. It is translated as CASSFRQGTAYEQYF.